This T cell receptor (beta chain) was identified in a study of beta chain features in type 1 diabetes. Looking at the study overall: Cell yields, age and gender were similar between patients and healthy donors.

Regarding this clone: Antigen specificity is unknown.

What was sequenced were expressed TCRB transcripts, since all of the isolated RNA had been reverse transcribed. Assay: immunoSEQ multiplex PCR; the TCRdb copy retains only in-frame clones and omits some. The table includes fewer than 30,000 clones, nearly 70% detected once. Notes on the study in general: Among patients with Type 1 diabetes, TCRB CDR3s were moderately but significantly shorter in every one of the four CD4+ subsets. TCRB rearrangement may or may not be influenced by HLA type; here this remained unresolved.

The receptor comes from a woman between 35 and 50 years old in good health. The material sequenced was Tregs from blood.

The CDR3 sequence: CASSSDRVYEQYF. CDR3 sequence (DNA): TGTGCCAGCAGTTCCGACAGAGTCTACGAGCAGTACTTC. This chain connects TRBV2 to TRBJ2-7; possible D gene TRBD1, 5 bases. CDR3 length: 13 amino acids. Germline V CDR1 and CDR2: SNHLY, FYNNEI. V gave up 5 bases and J gave up 3 bases, with 11 bases separating them.